Listed here is a single T cell receptor beta chain. Its antigen is unidentified. These data come from a study of CXCR3-negative and CXCR3-positive naive CD8 T cells. Study-level results: Hydrophobicity was higher for TRB CDR3s found in CXCR3-positive naive cells than in CXCR3-negative naive cells.

The method, 5' RACE with UMI labels, was used to prepare the TRB cDNA libraries. TCRdb re-called the 5' RACE reads and gives one entry per CDR3 protein, without DNA. In all, the sample yields 95,000 to 100,000 distinct CDR3 sequences. Phenotypically, naive CD8+ T cells corresponded to CD45RO-CCR7+CD27+CD95-. Germline CDR1 reads LGHNA; CDR2 reads YSLEER. This CDR3 has 17 residues. The TCR comes from a human donor in good health. Some clones in this sample may be carry-over from other donors' samples. Material: naive CXCR3+ CD8+ T cells from blood. Subset denoted: CD45RO-CCR7+CD27+CD95- naive CD8+ T cells expressing CXCR3 (TNR3+). The rearrangement links TRBV4-3 to TRBJ1-3. CDR3 sequence reads: CASSQGSGFPAGNTIYF.